Shown below are 30 T cell receptor beta chains from a single sample sequenced in a study of blood T cell repertoires in COVID-19. Repertoires were generated with immunoSEQ multiplex PCR, while TCRdb's copy carries only in-frame clones and drops some. Among around 200,000 clones listed, about nine tenths were seen once. Sequenced sample: peripheral blood. All receptors derive from a woman aged 60-70 years with COVID-19, enrolled during active disease.

The chain has TRBV7-3 and TRBJ1-1; TRBD1 matches at 7 bases. The CDR3 has 14 residues. The V and J ends lost 5 bases and 4 bases, in that order; junction bases with no gene match: 7. CDR1 and CDR2 from the germline V gene are SGHTA and FQGTGA. CDR3 region: CASSLGTAGTEAFF. In DNA form, the CDR3 reads TGTGCCAGCAGCCTTGGGACAGCTGGCACTGAAGCTTTCTTT.

The chain recombines TRBV6-5 with TRBJ1-1; D perhaps matches TRBD1 (5 bases). Germline CDR1 is MNHEY and CDR2 is SVGAGI. Trimming took off 8 bases at V and 10 bases at J, with 20 bases between the two ends. The CDR3 has 13 residues. CDR3 coding DNA: TGTGCCAGCGGGAGGGGAACCCTTGAAGGAGCTTTCTTT. Its translation is CASGRGTLEGAFF.

V is TRBV9 and J is TRBJ2-7, with TRBD1 matching 7 bases. V shed 4 bases, J shed 0 bases, and the junction held 4 bases outside the gene matches. CDR1 SGDLS and CDR2 YYNGEE come from the germline V gene. The CDR3 loop spans 14 amino acids. CDR3 sequence reads: CASSSQGPSYEQYF. In nucleotides, the CDR3 is TGTGCCAGCAGCTCACAGGGGCCCTCCTACGAGCAGTACTTC. The entire variable domain, with the rest obtained from reference TRBV9 and TRBJ2-7, is as follows: DSGVTQTPKHLITATGQRVTLRCSPRSGDLSVYWYQQSLDQGLQFLIQYYNGEERAKGNILERFSAQQFPDLHSELNLSSLELGDSALYFCASSSQGPSYEQYFGPGTRLTVT.

V usage is TRBV6-5 and J usage is TRBJ1-2; D ambiguous. This CDR3 has 12 amino acids. Germline loops: CDR1 MNHEY, CDR2 SVGAGI. The germline V and J ends were trimmed by 6 bases and 4 bases, with 9 bases remaining between them. CDR3 residues: CASRTGTYGYTF. CDR3 nucleotides: TGTGCCAGCAGGACGGGAACCTATGGCTACACCTTC.

This clone was seen more than once but under ten times. This chain links TRBV28 with TRBJ1-1; possible D gene TRBD1, 5 bases. Germline V lookup: CDR1 MDHEN, CDR2 SYDVKM. The CDR3 is made up of 17 amino acids. Trimming removed 6 bases at V and 4 bases at J, with 24 bases between. The CDR3 here is CASSSTTGREGFTEAFF. The CDR3 DNA is TGTGCCAGCAGCTCAACCACGGGCAGGGAGGGCTTCACTGAAGCTTTCTTT.

This chain joins TRBV27 and TRBJ1-2; TRBD1 is a possible D gene (6 bases). Between the trimmed V and J ends, which lost 5 bases and 2 bases, there was a span of 12 bases. Germline V gene lookup returns CDR1 MNHEY and CDR2 SMNVEV (reference sequence). This CDR3 comprises 14 residues. This chain's CDR3 is CASSETGRNYGYTF. CDR3 DNA sequence: TGTGCCAGCAGTGAGACAGGTCGCAACTATGGCTACACCTTC.

The chain uses TRBV29-1 and TRBJ1-2; tentatively, D is TRBD1 (5 bases). This CDR3 is 11 amino acids long. Germline V gene data show CDR1 as SQVTM and CDR2 as ANQGSEA. V was shortened by 8 bases and J by 8 bases, with 15 bases between the two germline ends. The CDR3 sequence: CSTGTSGGYTF. The CDR3 bases are TGCAGCACGGGGACGTCGGGGGGCTACACCTTC.

CDR3 amino acids: CASSWGTGGRNSPLHF. In DNA form, the CDR3 reads TGTGCCAGCAGCTGGGGGACAGGGGGTAGGAATTCACCCCTCCACTTT. The chain employs TRBV13 and TRBJ1-6; 11 bases are shared with TRBD1. Germline V CDR1 and CDR2: PRHDT, FYEKMQ (reference sequence). V lost 4 bases, J lost 7 bases, and 6 bases stayed unmatched. The CDR3 is 16 amino acids.

For the CDR3, the DNA is TGTGCCAGCAGCATCACTAGCGGGAGAAATGAGCAGTTCTTC. Protein sequence: CASSITSGRNEQFF. This sequence joins TRBV7-3 and TRBJ2-1; 11 bases are a match to TRBD2. The CDR3 has 14 amino acids. Germline-derived CDR1 and CDR2 are SGHTA and FQGTGA. V trimming: 5 bases; J trimming: 7 bases; junction bases outside the gene matches: 4. Together with reference TRBV7-3 and TRBJ2-1, the CDR3 gives the full variable domain: GAGVSQTPSNKVTEKGKYVELRCDPISGHTALYWYRQSLGQGPEFLIYFQGTGAADDSGLPNDRFFAVRPEGSVSTLKIQRTERGDSAVYLCASSITSGRNEQFFGPGTRLTVL.

The chain carries TRBV4-2 and TRBJ1-5; possibly TRBD1 for D (5 bases). The CDR3 has 17 residues. V was shortened by 4 bases and J by 2 bases, with 18 bases between the two germline ends. CDR1 is LGHNA, CDR2 YNFKEQ, per germline. The CDR3 reads CASSPSPLKGGNQPQHF. CDR3 nucleotides: TGTGCCAGCAGCCCCTCCCCCTTGAAAGGGGGCAATCAGCCCCAGCATTTT.

Here the CDR3 reads CSGWGTGVGETQYF. In DNA, the CDR3 is TGCAGCGGTTGGGGGACAGGGGTAGGAGAGACCCAGTACTTC. The chain recombines TRBV29-1 with TRBJ2-5, with 10 bases identical to TRBD1. Germline V gives CDR1 SQVTM, CDR2 ANQGSEA. The V and J ends lost 7 bases and 4 bases, in that order; junction bases with no gene match: 9. The CDR3 has 14 residues. The full variable domain, with the rest looked up from reference TRBV29-1 and TRBJ2-5, is SAVISQKPSRDICQRGTSLTIQCQVDSQVTMMFWYRQQPGQSLTLIATANQGSEATYESGFVIDKFPISRPNLTFSTLTVSNMSPEDSSIYLCSGWGTGVGETQYFGPGTRLLVL.

J is TRBJ1-2 and V is TRBV7-2; 9 bases align to TRBD1. There are 16 residues in the CDR3. V trimming: 0 bases; J trimming: 5 bases; junction bases outside the gene matches: 7. The germline V gene has CDR1 SGHTA and CDR2 FQGNSA. The CDR3 here is CASSLATPGQGYGYTF. The CDR3 coding sequence is TGTGCCAGCAGCTTAGCGACACCGGGACAGGGATATGGCTACACCTTC.

The gene calls are TRBV4-2 and TRBJ2-1, with 12 bases aligning to TRBD1. This CDR3 has 19 residues. Germline CDR1 is LGHNA and CDR2 is YNFKEQ. V was pared by 5 bases and J by 6 bases, with 17 bases of the junction left unmatched. CDR3 residues: CASSVSGTGGFSGSNEQFF. The CDR3 coding sequence is TGTGCCAGCAGCGTATCCGGGACAGGGGGCTTTAGCGGGAGCAATGAGCAGTTCTTC.

V and J are TRBV7-3 and TRBJ2-5, with TRBD2 matching over 12 bases. Germline lookup yields CDR1 SGHTA and CDR2 FQGTGA. With V trimmed by 4 bases and J by 5 bases, 5 bases remained unmatched. The CDR3 runs 15 residues. CDR3 in amino acids: CASSSSGRGDETQYF. DNA for the CDR3: TGTGCCAGCAGCTCTAGCGGGAGGGGAGACGAGACCCAGTACTTC.

This sequence joins TRBV5-1 and TRBJ2-1, with D hard to call. V was clipped by 4 bases and J by 5 bases, with 13 bases between them. This CDR3 contains 14 residues. Germline V CDR1 and CDR2: SGHRS, YFSETQ. CDR3 region: CASSPYNSNNEQFF. The CDR3 DNA sequence: TGCGCCAGCAGCCCCTATAACTCGAACAATGAGCAGTTCTTC.

This chain connects TRBV19 to TRBJ1-5; 7 bases match TRBD1. With V trimmed by 6 bases and J by 6 bases, 5 bases remained unmatched. CDR3 size: 13 residues. Per germline, CDR1 LNHDA and CDR2 SQIVND (reference sequence). CDR3 nucleotides: TGTGCCAGTAGGACAGGGAGAGGTCAGCCCCAGCATTTT. Translating gives CASRTGRGQPQHF. The full variable domain, rest sourced from reference TRBV19 and TRBJ1-5, is DGGITQSPKYLFRKEGQNVTLSCEQNLNHDAMYWYRQDPGQGLRLIYYSQIVNDFQKGDIAEGYSVSREKKESFPLTVTSAQKNPTAFYLCASRTGRGQPQHFGDGTRLSIL.

CDR3 DNA sequence: TGTGCCAGTAGTACCGTTTTTGAGGTGTTGTCCTACGAGCAGTACTTC. The encoded protein is CASSTVFEVLSYEQYF. This chain joins TRBV19 and TRBJ2-7; D call uncertain. The CDR3 runs 16 residues. Looked up from germline, CDR1 is LNHDA and CDR2 is SQIVND (reference sequence). V dropped 4 bases and J dropped 1 base, with 17 bases sitting between them.

This sequence joins TRBV5-6 and TRBJ2-7; 9 bases fit TRBD1. V lost 0 bases to trimming and J lost 2 bases; unmatched junction nucleotides: 0. The CDR3 has 14 residues. Germline V lookup: CDR1 SGHDT, CDR2 YYEEEE. CDR3 protein: CASSLGTGAYEQYF. The DNA of the CDR3 is TGTGCCAGCAGCTTGGGGACAGGGGCCTACGAGCAGTACTTC.

This clone turned up a few times. This sequence joins TRBV18 and TRBJ2-7, with 7 bases fitting TRBD1. The J segment lost 1 base and the V segment lost 0 bases, leaving 3 bases of the junction unmatched. The CDR3 sequence is 15 residues long. Germline-derived CDR1 and CDR2 are KGHSH and LQKENI. For the CDR3, the DNA is TGTGCCAGCTCACCACCGTCAGGGGGTTCCTACGAGCAGTACTTC. It yields the protein CASSPPSGGSYEQYF.

V usage is TRBV7-3 and J usage is TRBJ1-1, with unresolved D. The CDR3 runs 14 residues. Trimming left V 2 bases short and J 0 bases short, with 7 bases between. Germline V lookup: CDR1 SGHTA, CDR2 FQGTGA. The CDR3 here is CASSLVGLNTEAFF. The CDR3 DNA reads TGTGCCAGCAGCTTAGTTGGGCTGAACACTGAAGCTTTCTTT.

This chain uses TRBV19 with TRBJ1-2; 9 nucleotides align to TRBD1. V lost 8 bases, J lost 6 bases, and 19 bases stayed unmatched. The germline V gene encodes CDR1 LNHDA and CDR2 SQIVND (reference sequence). This CDR3 contains 17 residues. Written as DNA, the CDR3 is TGTGCCAGTCTTCTCGTCACGGGGACAGGGCAAAAGGATGGCTACACCTTC. Translating gives CASLLVTGTGQKDGYTF.

J is TRBJ1-2 and V is TRBV7-2, with 8 bases identical to TRBD1. This CDR3 is 18 amino acids long. CDR1 SGHTA and CDR2 FQGNSA come from the germline V gene. V gave up 3 bases and J gave up 3 bases; unmatched junction bases: 15. The DNA of the CDR3 is TGTGCCAGCAGCTTCCCTTCAAATACAGGGGGGGGTCACTATGGCTACACCTTC. Translating it yields CASSFPSNTGGGHYGYTF.

The CDR3: CASSLGTSWAGNEQFF. The CDR3 DNA reads TGTGCCAGCAGCTTAGGGACTAGCTGGGCGGGGAATGAGCAGTTCTTC. V usage is TRBV7-3 and J usage is TRBJ2-1; TRBD2 matches 9 bases. Per the germline V gene, CDR1 is SGHTA and CDR2 is FQGTGA. The CDR3 contains 16 residues. With V trimmed by 2 bases and J by 7 bases, 9 bases remained unmatched.

Here the CDR3 DNA reads TGTGCCAGTAGTAGGCCTAGCGGGAGTGACACCGGGGAGCTGTTTTTT. It codes for CASSRPSGSDTGELFF. The V gene is TRBV19, the J gene TRBJ2-2; 10 bases fit TRBD2. The CDR3 length is 16 residues. With V trimmed by 4 bases and J by 3 bases, 5 bases remained unmatched. Germline CDR1 and CDR2: LNHDA and SQIVND (reference sequence). Based on the CDR3 plus reference TRBV19 and TRBJ2-2, the full variable domain is DGGITQSPKYLFRKEGQNVTLSCEQNLNHDAMYWYRQDPGQGLRLIYYSQIVNDFQKGDIAEGYSVSREKKESFPLTVTSAQKNPTAFYLCASSRPSGSDTGELFFGEGSRLTVL.

In DNA form, the CDR3 reads TGTGCCAGCAGCCCCCCCGTGAGACAGTACATGAACACTGAAGCTTTCTTT. Residues: CASSPPVRQYMNTEAFF. The gene calls are TRBV7-9 and TRBJ1-1; D perhaps matches TRBD1 (5 bases). CDR3 length: 17 amino acids. The germline V gene has CDR1 SEHNR and CDR2 FQNEAQ (reference sequence). The V gene lost 5 bases and the J gene lost 0 bases, with 19 bases spanning the gap.

The CDR3 DNA reads as TGTGCCACCAGTGAGGCCGGGACAGGGGTCTATGGCTACACCTTC. This translates into CATSEAGTGVYGYTF. The gene calls are TRBV24-1 and TRBJ1-2, with 10 nucleotides matching TRBD1. Trimming took 4 bases from V and 4 from J; bases not matched to a gene: 5. The CDR3 length is 15 residues. Germline V gene lookup returns CDR1 KGHDR and CDR2 SFDVKD.

The CDR3 reads CASSYRGNQPQHF. CDR3 bases: TGTGCCAGCTCATACAGGGGTAATCAGCCCCAGCATTTT. The chain couples TRBV18 to TRBJ1-5, with 7 nucleotides matching TRBD1. After removal of 5 bases from V and 4 bases from J, the junction contained 2 bases not matched to a gene. The CDR3 sequence is 13 residues long. The germline CDR1 and CDR2 sequences are KGHSH and LQKENI.

The chain carries TRBV6-5 and TRBJ2-7, with 7 bases matching TRBD1. The CDR3 spans 14 residues. With V trimmed by 5 bases and J by 6 bases, 10 bases remained unmatched. CDR1 MNHEY and CDR2 SVGAGI come from the germline V gene. CDR3 sequence (DNA): TGTGCCAGCAGTATACAGGGGCCGGGTTTCGAGCAGTACTTC. This encodes CASSIQGPGFEQYF.

This rearrangement joins TRBV7-9 to TRBJ2-2, with no clear D. Germline CDR1 and CDR2: SEHNR and FQNEAQ (reference sequence). V shed 2 bases and J shed 7 bases, with 17 bases lying between them. This CDR3 is 16 amino acids long. CDR3 DNA: TGTGCCAGCAGCTTAACGAGCGCCAACCCCGGCGGGGAGCTGTTTTTT. It encodes CASSLTSANPGGELFF.

J is TRBJ2-7 and V is TRBV6-5; 10 positions match TRBD2. Germline-derived CDR1 and CDR2 are MNHEY and SVGAGI. V gave up 7 bases and J gave up 2 bases; unmatched junction bases: 5. This CDR3 region has 14 residues. CDR3: CASTSGRAPYEQYF. CDR3 coding DNA: TGTGCCAGCACGAGCGGGAGGGCCCCCTACGAGCAGTACTTC.